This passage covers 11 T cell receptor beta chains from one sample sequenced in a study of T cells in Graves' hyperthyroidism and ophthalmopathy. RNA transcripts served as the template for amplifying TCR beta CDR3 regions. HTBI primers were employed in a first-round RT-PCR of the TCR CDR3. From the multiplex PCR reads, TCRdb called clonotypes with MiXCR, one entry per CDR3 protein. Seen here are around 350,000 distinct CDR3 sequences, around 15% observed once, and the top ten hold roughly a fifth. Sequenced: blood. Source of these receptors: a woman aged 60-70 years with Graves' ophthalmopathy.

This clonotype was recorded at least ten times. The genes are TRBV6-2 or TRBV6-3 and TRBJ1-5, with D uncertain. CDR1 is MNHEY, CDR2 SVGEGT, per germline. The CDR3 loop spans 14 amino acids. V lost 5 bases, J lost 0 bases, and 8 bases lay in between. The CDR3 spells CASSREYSNQPQHF. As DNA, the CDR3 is TGTGCCAGCAGTCGAGAATATAGCAATCAGCCCCAGCATTTT.

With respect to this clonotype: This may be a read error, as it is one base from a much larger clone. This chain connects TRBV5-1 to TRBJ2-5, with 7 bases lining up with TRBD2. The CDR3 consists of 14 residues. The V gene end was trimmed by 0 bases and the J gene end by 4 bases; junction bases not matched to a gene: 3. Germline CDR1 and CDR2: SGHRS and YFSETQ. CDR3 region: CASSLGCGRETQYF. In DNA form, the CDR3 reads TGCGCCAGCAGCTTGGGGTGCGGGAGAGAGACCCAGTACTTC.

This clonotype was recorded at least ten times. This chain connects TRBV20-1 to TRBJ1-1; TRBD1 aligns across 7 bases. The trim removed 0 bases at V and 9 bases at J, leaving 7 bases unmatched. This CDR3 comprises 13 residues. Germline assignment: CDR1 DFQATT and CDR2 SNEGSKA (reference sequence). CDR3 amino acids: CSARDGRGGKAFF. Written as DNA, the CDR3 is TGCAGTGCTAGAGATGGCAGGGGGGGGAAAGCTTTCTTT.

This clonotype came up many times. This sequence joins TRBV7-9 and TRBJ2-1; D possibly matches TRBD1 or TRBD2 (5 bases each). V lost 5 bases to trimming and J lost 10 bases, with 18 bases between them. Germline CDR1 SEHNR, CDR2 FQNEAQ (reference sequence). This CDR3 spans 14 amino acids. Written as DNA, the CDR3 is TGTGCCAGCAGCCCAAATCGGAGATGGGGGGAGCAGTTCTTC. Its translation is CASSPNRRWGEQFF. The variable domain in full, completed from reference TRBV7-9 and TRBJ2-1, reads DTGVSQNPRHKITKRGQNVTFRCDPISEHNRLYWYRQTLGQGPEFLTYFQNEAQLEKSRLLSDRFSAERPKGSFSTLEIQRTEQGDSAMYLCASSPNRRWGEQFFGPGTRLTVL.

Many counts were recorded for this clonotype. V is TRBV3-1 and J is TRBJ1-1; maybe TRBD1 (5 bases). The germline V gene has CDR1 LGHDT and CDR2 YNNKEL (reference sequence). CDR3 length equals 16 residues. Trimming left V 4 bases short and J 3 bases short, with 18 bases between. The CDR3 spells CASSLRGEGTYTEAFF. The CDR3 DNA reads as TGTGCCAGCAGCCTTCGAGGCGAGGGGACGTACACTGAAGCTTTCTTT.

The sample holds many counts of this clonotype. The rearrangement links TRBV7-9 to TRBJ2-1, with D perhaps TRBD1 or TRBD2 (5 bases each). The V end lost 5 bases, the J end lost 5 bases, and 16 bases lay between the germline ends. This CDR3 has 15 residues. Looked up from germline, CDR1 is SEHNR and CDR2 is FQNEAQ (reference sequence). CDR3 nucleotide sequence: TGTGCCAGCAGCCCAATTGGGGGTGCTAACAATGAGCAGTTCTTC. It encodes CASSPIGGANNEQFF.

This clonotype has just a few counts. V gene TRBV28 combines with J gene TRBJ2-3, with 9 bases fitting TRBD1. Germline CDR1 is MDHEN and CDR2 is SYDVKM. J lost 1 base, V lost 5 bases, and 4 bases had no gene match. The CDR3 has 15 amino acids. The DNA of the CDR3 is TGTGCCAGCAGTAAACGGACAGGGGGCACAGATACGCAGTATTTT. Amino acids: CASSKRTGGTDTQYF.

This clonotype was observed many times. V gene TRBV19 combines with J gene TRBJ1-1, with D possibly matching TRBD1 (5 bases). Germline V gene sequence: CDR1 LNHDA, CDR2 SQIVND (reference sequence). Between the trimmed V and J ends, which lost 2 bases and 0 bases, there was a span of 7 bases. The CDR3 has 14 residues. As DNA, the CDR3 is TGTGCCAGTAGTATAAGGGGAATGAACACTGAAGCTTTCTTT. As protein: CASSIRGMNTEAFF.

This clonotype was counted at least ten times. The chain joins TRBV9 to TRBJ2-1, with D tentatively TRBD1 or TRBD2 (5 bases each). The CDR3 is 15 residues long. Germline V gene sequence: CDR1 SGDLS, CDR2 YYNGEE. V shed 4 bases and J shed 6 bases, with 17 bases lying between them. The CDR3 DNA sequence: TGTGCCAGCAGCCCCGACTGGGGGTTGGGCAATGAGCAGTTCTTC. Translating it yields CASSPDWGLGNEQFF.

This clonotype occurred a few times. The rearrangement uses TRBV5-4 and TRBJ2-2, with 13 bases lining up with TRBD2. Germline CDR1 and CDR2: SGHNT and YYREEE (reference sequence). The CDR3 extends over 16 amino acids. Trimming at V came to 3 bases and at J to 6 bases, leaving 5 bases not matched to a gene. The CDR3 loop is CASSSGTSGTAGELFF. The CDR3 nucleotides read TGTGCCAGCAGCTCCGGGACTAGCGGGACGGCCGGGGAGCTGTTTTTT.

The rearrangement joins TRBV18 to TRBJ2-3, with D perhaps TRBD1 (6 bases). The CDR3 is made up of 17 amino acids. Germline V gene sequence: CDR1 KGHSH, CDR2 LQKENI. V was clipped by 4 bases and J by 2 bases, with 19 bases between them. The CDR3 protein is CASSLQGVGHNTDTQYF. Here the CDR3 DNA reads TGTGCCAGCTCACTCCAGGGAGTGGGACACAACACAGATACGCAGTATTTT.